This passage covers 32 T cell receptor beta chains from one sample sequenced in a study of T cells in Graves' hyperthyroidism and ophthalmopathy. TCR beta CDR3 region amplification was performed from RNA transcripts. HTBI primers were employed in a first-round RT-PCR of the TCR CDR3. A single record per CDR3 protein comes from TCRdb applying MiXCR to the multiplex PCR reads. The sample yields fewer than 400,000 distinct CDR3 sequences, around 25% seen once. The sequencing input was blood. These receptors were collected from a man aged 50 to 60 with Graves' hyperthyroidism.

This clonotype occurred a few times. The J gene is TRBJ1-1, the V gene TRBV11-2, with 9 nucleotides matching TRBD1. CDR1 is SGHAT and CDR2 is FQNNGV in the germline V gene. The junction had 5 bases not matched to a gene; V was cut back by 4 bases and J by 5 bases. The CDR3 contains 14 residues. The CDR3 bases are TGTGCCAGCAGCTCAGGACAGGGGAGTACTGAAGCTTTCTTT. It yields the protein CASSSGQGSTEAFF.

This clonotype was counted many times. The chain has TRBV4-1 and TRBJ1-4, with TRBD1 as a possible D gene (5 bases). The CDR3 totals 15 residues. V was trimmed by 3 bases and J by 3 bases, leaving 11 bases between them. The germline V gene encodes CDR1 MGHRA and CDR2 YSYEKL. CDR3 region: CASSQADSPNEKLFF. The DNA for the CDR3 is TGCGCCAGCAGCCAGGCAGACAGTCCTAATGAAAAACTGTTTTTT.

This clonotype has a handful of counts. The chain combines TRBV30 with TRBJ1-4, with a possible D match to TRBD1 (6 bases). There are 13 residues in the CDR3. The germline V and J ends were trimmed by 5 bases and 3 bases, with 10 bases remaining between them. Germline V gives CDR1 GTSNPN, CDR2 SVGIG (reference sequence). For the CDR3, the DNA is TGTGCCTGGGAGGACAGCCCTAATGAAAAACTGTTTTTT. Its translation: CAWEDSPNEKLFF.

V is TRBV7-9 and J is TRBJ1-1, with 8 bases matching TRBD1. The CDR3 spans 15 residues. Germline lookup yields CDR1 SEHNR and CDR2 FQNEAQ (reference sequence). The ends lost 2 bases at V and 3 bases at J; junction bases unmatched: 5. In DNA, the CDR3 is TGTGCCAGCAGCTTATCAGGGGGCGGTGACACTGAAGCTTTCTTT. This sequence encodes CASSLSGGGDTEAFF.

The chain uses TRBV27 and TRBJ2-7, with 8 positions matching TRBD1. The CDR3 runs to 17 residues. Germline V gives CDR1 MNHEY, CDR2 SMNVEV (reference sequence). After removal of 4 bases from V and 4 bases from J, the junction contained 15 bases not matched to a gene. CDR3 sequence: CASSSAAGGLLPYEQYF. As DNA, the CDR3 is TGTGCCAGCAGTTCTGCCGCAGGGGGCCTTTTACCTTACGAGCAGTACTTC.

To note about this clonotype: Sequence at one end of the junction differs from germline and may be a read error. The chain joins TRBV2 to TRBJ2-5, with D unclear. Germline loops: CDR1 SNHLY, CDR2 FYNNEI. The CDR3 contains 13 residues. The DNA for the CDR3 is TGTGCCAGCAGCGAAGACTTACAAGAGACCCAGTACTTC. Translation gives CASSEDLQETQYF.

This clonotype has only one observation. The J gene is TRBJ2-1, the V gene TRBV5-1; tentative D call: TRBD1 (6 bases). The germline CDR1 and CDR2 sequences are SGHRS and YFSETQ. This CDR3 contains 11 residues. V lost 0 bases and J lost 13, with 8 bases in between. The CDR3 loop reads CASSLDRDQFF. CDR3 DNA sequence: TGCGCCAGCAGCTTGGACAGGGATCAGTTCTTC.

This clonotype was recorded at least ten times. This CDR3 is CASSLGSGSSYEQYF. The CDR3 DNA is TGTGCCAGCAGCTTAGGGTCGGGCTCCTCCTACGAGCAGTACTTC. The chain has TRBV7-6 and TRBJ2-7; no firm D call. Germline CDR1 and CDR2: SGHVS and FNYEAQ. CDR3 length: 15 residues. Trimming pared 1 base from V and 0 bases from J, leaving 10 bases between.

The sample holds one count of this clonotype. The rearrangement uses TRBV6-2 or TRBV6-3 and TRBJ1-5, with unresolved D. Trimming took off 3 bases at V and 1 base at J, with 10 bases between the two ends. CDR1 and CDR2 (germline): MNHEY, SVGEGT. The CDR3 loop spans 15 amino acids. This CDR3 reads CASSYRHLSNQPQHF. Here the CDR3 DNA reads TGTGCCAGCAGTTATCGCCACCTAAGCAATCAGCCCCAGCATTTT.

The chain joins TRBV5-1 to TRBJ2-7; D is unresolved. Trimming took 2 bases from V and 7 from J, leaving 10 bases between them. CDR3 length equals 12 residues. Germline V gene data show CDR1 as SGHRS and CDR2 as YFSETQ. CDR3 sequence: CASSFSSLEQYF. CDR3 DNA: TGCGCCAGCAGCTTTTCTTCGCTTGAGCAGTACTTC.

The chain is built from TRBV29-1 and TRBJ2-7; D gene ambiguous. This CDR3 has 13 residues. Trimming cost V 4 bases and J 4 bases, with 14 bases left between them. Per germline, CDR1 SQVTM and CDR2 ANQGSEA. CDR3 sequence: CSVVGTERYEQYF. Here the CDR3 DNA reads TGCAGCGTTGTTGGTACAGAGAGGTACGAGCAGTACTTC.

The chain recombines TRBV6-2 or TRBV6-3 with TRBJ1-5; 7 bases are a match to TRBD1. CDR1 MNHEY and CDR2 SVGEGT come from the germline V gene. The V segment lost 10 bases and the J segment 4 bases; nucleotides outside the gene matches: 13. This CDR3 has 15 amino acids. CDR3 DNA: TGTGCCACTTCGACAGGGTCATGGATTAATCAGCCCCAGCATTTT. Translating it yields CATSTGSWINQPQHF.

The chain joins TRBV11-1 to TRBJ1-1; D is uncertain. The germline CDR1 and CDR2 sequences are SGHAT and FQDESV (reference sequence). This CDR3 is built from 12 residues. The germline V and J ends were trimmed by 6 bases and 4 bases, with 9 bases remaining between them. CDR3 nucleotides: TGTGCCAGCAGTATTGTATCCACTGAAGCTTTCTTT. Translated: CASSIVSTEAFF.

The V gene is TRBV3-1, the J gene TRBJ2-3; D remains unclear. The V gene's germline CDR1 is LGHDT and CDR2 YNNKEL (reference sequence). This CDR3 region has 13 residues. Trimming left V 4 bases short and J 5 bases short, with 10 bases between. CDR3 nucleotide sequence: TGTGCCAGCAGCCGCTTGCTGGGAGATACGCAGTATTTT. This gives the protein CASSRLLGDTQYF.

This clonotype was seen a handful of times. J is TRBJ2-1 and V is TRBV28; possible D gene TRBD2, 5 bases. Germline-derived CDR1 and CDR2 are MDHEN and SYDVKM. Trimming pared 8 bases from V and 5 bases from J, leaving 7 bases between. This CDR3 has 11 residues. The CDR3 DNA reads TGTGCCAGCGGACTGAACAATGAGCAGTTCTTC. It is translated as CASGLNNEQFF.

Concerning this clonotype itself: Relative to the germline gene, one junction end is altered; a read error may explain this. This rearrangement joins TRBV5-1 to TRBJ1-1; D is unclear. The germline gives CDR1 SGHRS, CDR2 YFSETQ. This CDR3 is 14 amino acids long. The CDR3 nucleotides read TGCGCCAGCAGCTTGGGAGTGAAGAACACTGAAGCTTCCTTT. Translating it yields CASSLGVKNTEASF.

The sample holds a few counts of this clonotype. The chain is built from TRBV7-6 and TRBJ2-7, with 14 positions matching TRBD2. The CDR3 totals 18 residues. Per the germline V gene, CDR1 is SGHVS and CDR2 is FNYEAQ. Trimming at V came to 5 bases and at J to 4 bases, leaving 13 bases not matched to a gene. The CDR3 DNA reads as TGTGCCAGCAGCACGCGCGCCAGGGGGACTAGCGGGAGTTACGAGCAGTACTTC. Its protein product is CASSTRARGTSGSYEQYF.

The chain couples TRBV2 to TRBJ1-3; D may be TRBD1 (6 bases). Trimming removed 7 bases at V and 2 bases at J, with 12 bases between. Germline V gene data show CDR1 as SNHLY and CDR2 as FYNNEI. CDR3 length: 14 amino acids. CDR3 sequence (DNA): TGTGCCAGCACCTCACAGGGAACTGGAAACACCATATATTTT. Translation: CASTSQGTGNTIYF.

This clonotype was seen only a few times. The chain is built from TRBV18 and TRBJ2-3; the match to TRBD2 covers 15 bases. The V gene's germline CDR1 is KGHSH and CDR2 LQKENI. V lost 4 bases to trimming and J lost 6 bases; unmatched junction nucleotides: 11. The CDR3 runs to 18 residues. For the CDR3, the DNA is TGTGCCAGCTCACTCTTGTGGACTAGCGGGAGGGCCGGCGATACGCAGTATTTT. It encodes CASSLLWTSGRAGDTQYF.

In its sample, this clonotype was seen many times. This chain uses TRBV3-1 with TRBJ2-7, with D unresolved. V lost 5 bases and J lost 4, with 6 bases in between. The CDR3 consists of 11 residues. Germline V CDR1 and CDR2: LGHDT, YNNKEL (reference sequence). The CDR3 bases are TGTGCCAGCAGCAACCTATACGAGCAGTACTTC. Translation gives CASSNLYEQYF.

This clonotype was counted only a few times. The rearrangement joins TRBV13 to TRBJ2-7; D uncertain. The germline CDR1 and CDR2 sequences are PRHDT and FYEKMQ (reference sequence). The germline V and J ends were trimmed by 5 bases and 6 bases, with 11 bases remaining between them. CDR3 length equals 12 residues. The CDR3 DNA reads as TGTGCCAGCAGCCCTAGTCGGCTCGAGCAGTACTTC. This codes for CASSPSRLEQYF.

V gene TRBV6-1 combines with J gene TRBJ2-7, with D perhaps matching TRBD1 (8 bases). CDR1 is MNHNS and CDR2 is SASEGT in the germline V gene. Trimming removed 5 bases at V and 7 bases at J, with 21 bases between. The CDR3 extends over 15 amino acids. Here the CDR3 reads CASSPSTGGAREQYF. The CDR3 DNA follows: TGTGCCAGCAGTCCCTCAACAGGGGGGGCGCGGGAGCAGTACTTC.

On this clonotype itself: A much larger clone lies one base from this, so it may be a read error. V gene TRBV2 combines with J gene TRBJ2-7; unclear D gene. CDR1 SNHLY and CDR2 FYNNEI come from the germline V gene. The length of the CDR3 is 13 residues. The V gene lost 1 base and the J gene lost 5 bases, with 9 bases spanning the gap. For the CDR3, the DNA is TGTGCCAGCAGTGAAGTGGGCTACGACGAGCAGTACTTC. Translated: CASSEVGYDEQYF. The full variable domain, rest sourced from reference TRBV2 and TRBJ2-7, is EPEVTQTPSHQVTQMGQEVILRCVPISNHLYFYWYRQILGQKVEFLVSFYNNEISEKSEIFDDQFSVERPDGSNFTLKIRSTKLEDSAMYFCASSEVGYDEQYFGPGTRLTVT.

This sequence joins TRBV12-3 or TRBV12-4 and TRBJ1-6; D is uncertain. The germline V and J ends were trimmed by 6 bases and 4 bases, with 13 bases remaining between them. The CDR3 is 15 residues long. Here the CDR3 reads CASSTLTTYNSPLHF. The CDR3 coding sequence is TGTGCCAGCAGCACCCTAACAACTTATAATTCACCCCTCCACTTT.

V gene TRBV28 combines with J gene TRBJ2-1, with unresolved D. Trimming took 3 bases from V and 8 from J, leaving 14 bases between them. CDR1 and CDR2 from the germline V gene are MDHEN and SYDVKM. The CDR3 contains 14 residues. This CDR3 reads CASSFGPNGDEQFF. CDR3 DNA sequence: TGTGCCAGCAGTTTTGGGCCAAATGGGGATGAGCAGTTCTTC.

This clonotype was picked up one time. This chain joins TRBV19 and TRBJ1-4; no clear D gene. CDR1 LNHDA and CDR2 SQIVND come from the germline V gene (reference sequence). This CDR3 contains 15 residues. V was shortened by 0 bases and J by 0 bases, with 5 bases between the two germline ends. The CDR3 sequence: CASSIEGATNEKLFF. CDR3 DNA: TGTGCCAGTAGTATAGAGGGTGCAACTAATGAAAAACTGTTTTTT.

The chain is built from TRBV4-1 and TRBJ2-2; 7 bases are a match to TRBD2. CDR3 length equals 15 residues. Germline-derived CDR1 and CDR2 are MGHRA and YSYEKL. With V trimmed by 5 bases and J by 2 bases, 5 bases remained unmatched. CDR3 sequence: CASSVRAGNTGELFF. CDR3 DNA: TGCGCCAGCAGCGTACGAGCGGGAAACACCGGGGAGCTGTTTTTT.

The rearrangement links TRBV7-9 to TRBJ1-2, with D possibly being TRBD1 (6 bases). CDR3 size: 14 residues. Trimming left V 6 bases short and J 1 base short, with 12 bases between. Germline assignment: CDR1 SEHNR and CDR2 FQNEAQ (reference sequence). The CDR3 DNA follows: TGTGCCAGCAGAACAGGGTCCCTTAACTATGGCTACACCTTC. Translation gives CASRTGSLNYGYTF.

The chain combines TRBV12-5 with TRBJ2-1; 11 bases are shared with TRBD2. The ends lost 2 bases at V and 7 bases at J; junction bases unmatched: 7. Germline CDR1 reads LGHNT; CDR2 reads FRNRAP. The CDR3 contains 16 residues. As DNA, the CDR3 is TGTGCTAGTGGTTTGAGACTAGCGGGGTACGGTAATGAGCAGTTCTTC. It is translated as CASGLRLAGYGNEQFF.

The table lists this clonotype with a few counts. The rearrangement uses TRBV28 and TRBJ2-2; 8 bases are shared with TRBD2. The germline CDR1 and CDR2 sequences are MDHEN and SYDVKM. CDR3 size: 15 residues. V dropped 7 bases and J dropped 4; count of bases not matched to a gene: 8. As DNA, the CDR3 is TGTGCCAGCACCACGGGAGGGCTCAGCACCGGGGAGCTGTTTTTT. This sequence encodes CASTTGGLSTGELFF.

The gene calls are TRBV4-2 and TRBJ2-1, with D maybe TRBD1 (6 bases). CDR3 length equals 14 residues. Trimming left V 5 bases short and J 11 bases short, with 19 bases between. The germline CDR1 and CDR2 sequences are LGHNA and YNFKEQ. CDR3 bases: TGTGCCAGCAGCGGCAAGGGGGACCTTTCTCAGCAGTTCTTC. Translation gives CASSGKGDLSQQFF.

This clonotype was seen many times. The J gene is TRBJ2-7, the V gene TRBV6-2 or TRBV6-3; 8 bases match TRBD2. From germline, CDR1 is MNHEY and CDR2 SVGEGT. The CDR3 consists of 18 residues. J lost 5 bases, V lost 2 bases, and 17 bases had no gene match. The CDR3 DNA follows: TGTGCCAGCAGTTACGGTGCTAGCGGAAGAGCGGGACTAGACGAGCAGTACTTC. The encoded protein is CASSYGASGRAGLDEQYF.